The sequence of this T cell receptor (beta chain) was determined in a study of regulatory T cells in long-lasting Graves disease. Time point denoted: newly diagnosed GD, antithyroid drugs for less than 3 months. Following extraction of RNA from PBMCs, that RNA was used to make the TCR library. Trimming took off 4 bases at V and 0 bases at J, with 6 bases between the two ends. The CDR3 contains 13 residues. Germline loops: CDR1 KGHSH, CDR2 LQKENI. The authors built TCR beta libraries using iRepertoire HTBI primers and Arm-PCR of CDR3 regions. In TCRdb, the multiplex PCR reads were re-called with MiXCR into one record per CDR3 protein. Seen here are approximately 540,000 distinct CDR3 sequences, around 11% observed once, and the top ten hold over 7%. This clonotype was seen repeatedly, ten times or more. The same specimen was also included in a second study, on T cells in Graves' hyperthyroidism and ophthalmopathy. This second study notes: Uncontrolled infection, other autoimmune disease, pregnancy and lactation each barred patients from inclusion.

This receptor was identified in a woman aged 25 to 45 with Graves disease. V and J are TRBV18 and TRBJ1-1, with unresolved D. The sequences come from peripheral blood mononuclear cells (PBMCs), collected at new diagnosis, from a patient treated with antithyroid drugs. CDR3: CASSQRVNTEAFF. In DNA, the CDR3 is TGTGCCAGCTCACAGAGAGTGAACACTGAAGCTTTCTTT.